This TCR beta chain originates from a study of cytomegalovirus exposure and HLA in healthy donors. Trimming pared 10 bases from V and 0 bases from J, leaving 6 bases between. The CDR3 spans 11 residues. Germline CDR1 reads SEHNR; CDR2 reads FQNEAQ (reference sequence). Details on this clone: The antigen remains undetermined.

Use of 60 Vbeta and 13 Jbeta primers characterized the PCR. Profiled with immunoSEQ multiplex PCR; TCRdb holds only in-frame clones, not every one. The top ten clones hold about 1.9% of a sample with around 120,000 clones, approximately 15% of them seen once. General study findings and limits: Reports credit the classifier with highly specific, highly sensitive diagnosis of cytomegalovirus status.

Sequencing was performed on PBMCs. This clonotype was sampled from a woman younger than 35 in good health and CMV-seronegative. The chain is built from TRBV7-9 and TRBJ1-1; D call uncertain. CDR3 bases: TGTGCCACCTTCTTGAACACTGAAGCTTTCTTT. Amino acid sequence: CATFLNTEAFF.